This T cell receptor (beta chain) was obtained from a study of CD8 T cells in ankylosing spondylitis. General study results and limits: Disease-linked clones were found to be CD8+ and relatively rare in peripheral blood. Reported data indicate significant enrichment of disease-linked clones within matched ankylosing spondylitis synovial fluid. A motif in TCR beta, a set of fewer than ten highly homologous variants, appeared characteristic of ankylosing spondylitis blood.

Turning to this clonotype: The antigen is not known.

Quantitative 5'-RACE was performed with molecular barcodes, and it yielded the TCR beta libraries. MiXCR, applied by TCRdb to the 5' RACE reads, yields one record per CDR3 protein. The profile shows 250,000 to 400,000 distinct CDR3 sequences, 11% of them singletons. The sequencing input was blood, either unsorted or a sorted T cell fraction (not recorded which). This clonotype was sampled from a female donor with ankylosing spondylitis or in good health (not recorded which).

CDR3 amino acids: CASRKRGAVIQPQHF. CDR3 DNA sequence: TGTGCCAGCAGGAAAAGGGGGGCGGTTATACAGCCCCAGCATTTT. The V call is TRBV27, the J call TRBJ1-5, with D maybe TRBD1 (6 bases). The germline V gene has CDR1 MNHEY and CDR2 SMNVEV (reference sequence). Trimming pared 6 bases from V and 7 bases from J, leaving 19 bases between. This CDR3 has 15 residues.